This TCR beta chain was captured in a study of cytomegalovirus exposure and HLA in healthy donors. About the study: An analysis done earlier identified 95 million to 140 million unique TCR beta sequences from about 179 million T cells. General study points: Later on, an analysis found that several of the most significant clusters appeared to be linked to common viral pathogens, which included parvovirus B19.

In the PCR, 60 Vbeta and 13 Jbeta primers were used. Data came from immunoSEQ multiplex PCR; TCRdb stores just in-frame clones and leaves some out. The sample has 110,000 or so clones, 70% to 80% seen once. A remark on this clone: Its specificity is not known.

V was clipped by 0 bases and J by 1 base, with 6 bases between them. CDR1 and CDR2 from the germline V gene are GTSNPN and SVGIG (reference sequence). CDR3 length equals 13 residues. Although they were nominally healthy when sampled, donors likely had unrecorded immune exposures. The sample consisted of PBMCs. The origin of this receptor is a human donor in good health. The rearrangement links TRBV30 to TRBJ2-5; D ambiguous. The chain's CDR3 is CAWSVQIQETQYF. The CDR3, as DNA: TGTGCCTGGAGTGTACAGATCCAAGAGACCCAGTACTTC.